The 2 T cell receptor beta chains below were found in one sample sequenced in a study of brain T cells in children with intractable seizures. Sequenced by immunoSEQ multiplex PCR; TCRdb stores in-frame clones only, minus some. The table shows 100,000 to 120,000 clones, with around 94% occurring only once. The sample consisted of peripheral blood, taken at surgery. The receptors here all came from a boy under two years old with hemimegalencephaly and intractable seizures.

Concerning this clone itself: At the DNA level, this CDR3 is encoded by other sequences in the same sample as well. The V and J genes are TRBV5-1 and TRBJ2-2, with D possibly being TRBD2 (6 bases). Deletions cut 0 bases from V and 1 base from J, with 7 bases between. CDR3 size: 15 residues. The V gene's germline CDR1 is SGHRS and CDR2 YFSETQ. CDR3 loop: CASSLAGGNTGELFF. CDR3 DNA: TGCGCCAGCAGCTTGGCCGGGGGGAACACCGGGGAGCTGTTTTTT.

The V call is TRBV19, the J call TRBJ1-5; D might be TRBD1 (5 bases). CDR1 and CDR2 (germline): LNHDA, SQIVND (reference sequence). Trimming removed 7 bases from V and 0 bases from J, with 19 bases in between. This CDR3 has 17 amino acids. The CDR3 nucleotides are TGTGCCAGTATGATCAGGGCTAACGCGAATAGCAATCAGCCCCAGCATTTT. It codes for CASMIRANANSNQPQHF. Using reference TRBV19 and TRBJ1-5 for the parts outside the CDR3, the full variable domain is DGGITQSPKYLFRKEGQNVTLSCEQNLNHDAMYWYRQDPGQGLRLIYYSQIVNDFQKGDIAEGYSVSREKKESFPLTVTSAQKNPTAFYLCASMIRANANSNQPQHFGDGTRLSIL.